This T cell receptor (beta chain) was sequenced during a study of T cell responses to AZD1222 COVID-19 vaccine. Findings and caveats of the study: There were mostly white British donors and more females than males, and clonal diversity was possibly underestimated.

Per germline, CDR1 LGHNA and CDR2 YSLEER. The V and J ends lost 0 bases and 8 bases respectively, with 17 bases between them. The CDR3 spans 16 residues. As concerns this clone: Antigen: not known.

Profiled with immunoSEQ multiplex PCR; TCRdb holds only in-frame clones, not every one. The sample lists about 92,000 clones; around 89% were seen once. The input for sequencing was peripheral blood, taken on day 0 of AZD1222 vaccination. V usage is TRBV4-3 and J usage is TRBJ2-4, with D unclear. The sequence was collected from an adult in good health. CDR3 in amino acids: CASSQDFGEGEDIQYF. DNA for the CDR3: TGCGCCAGCAGCCAAGATTTTGGGGAAGGCGAGGACATTCAGTACTTC.